This record looks at one T cell receptor (beta chain) sequence and its context. What it binds is not known. The data belong to a study of cytomegalovirus exposure and HLA in healthy donors. Study-wide context: Earlier results showed 117 million unique TCR beta sequences derived from approximately 180 million T cells. Study results and limitations: In terms of immune exposure information, only CMV serostatus was available. In an earlier analysis, productive rearrangement rates for most beta V segments clustered near 87% or 30%.

PCR primers comprised 60 Vbeta and 13 Jbeta primers. Assay: immunoSEQ multiplex PCR; the TCRdb copy retains only in-frame clones and omits some. The sample records 210,000 or so clones, over 60% being singletons. This TCR was sampled from a man in his late teens or twenties in good health and CMV-seronegative. The material sequenced was PBMCs.

CDR3: CASSSKETQYF. The CDR3 region has the DNA TGTGCCAGCAGCTCCAAAGAGACCCAGTACTTC. The chain couples TRBV5-4 to TRBJ2-5; the D is unclear. V lost 3 bases and J lost 3, with 3 bases in between. CDR1 and CDR2 from the germline V gene are SGHNT and YYREEE (reference sequence). The CDR3 is 11 residues long. The complete variable domain, with remaining parts taken from reference TRBV5-4 and TRBJ2-5, reads ETGVTQSPTHLIKTRGQQVTLRCSSQSGHNTVSWYQQALGQGPQFIFQYYREEENGRGNFPPRFSGLQFPNYSSELNVNALELDDSALYLCASSSKETQYFGPGTRLLVL.